This TCR beta chain was captured in a study of T cells expressing NK-cell markers. Study-level background: Researchers got TCR beta repertoires out of sorted CD3+CD56+NKG2C+, CD3+CD56+NKG2C- and CD3+CD56-NKG2C+ T cells. With respect to HCMV, most of the eight sequenced donors were seropositive, and one was seronegative. Study-level results: Also leading the CD3+CD56-NKG2C+ fraction in a handful of donors were these clonotypes.

As regards this clonotype: Its antigen is currently unknown.

Libraries used 5'RACE template switching adding universal primer site and UMIs. TCRdb re-analyzed the 5' RACE reads; it lists each CDR3 protein once, without DNA. Here the sample table reports 500,000 to 700,000 distinct CDR3 sequences. The CDR3 has 13 residues. Germline loops: CDR1 MNHNY, CDR2 SVGAGI (reference sequence). V usage is TRBV6-6 and J usage is TRBJ2-1; lacking DNA, the TRBD2 call made by TCRdb goes unchecked. Sequencing used blood T cells: a sorted CD56 or NKG2C T cell subset, CD4+ or CD8+ T cells, or bulk PBMC T cells (not recorded which). The TCR originated in a young man in good health. CDR3 region: CATEAGASDEQFF.